The entry below describes one T cell receptor beta chain. The antigen remains unidentified. TCRdb passed the RT-PCR reads through MiXCR, listing each CDR3 protein once. The sample has about 34,000 distinct CDR3 sequences; about 61% are singletons. This record belongs to a study of yellow fever vaccine responses in identical twins. General study points: Twins' vaccine T cell responses were reported to seem partly convergent and partly personalized.

The CDR3 sequence is 15 residues long. Germline-derived CDR1 and CDR2 are SGHAT and FQDESV (reference sequence). With 3 bases removed from V and 0 bases from J, the gap between germline ends came to 9 bases. This sequence joins TRBV11-1 and TRBJ2-1, with D hard to call. The TCR originated in a woman under 30 who received the yellow fever vaccine. The sample in question was T cells from blood (PBMCs), unsorted or a sorted subset (not recorded which), obtained before or after yellow fever vaccination (not recorded which). As DNA, the CDR3 is TGTGCCAGCAGCTTCAGTCCGAACTCCTACAATGAGCAGTTCTTC. This gives the protein CASSFSPNSYNEQFF.